This T cell receptor beta chain was recovered during a study of regulatory T cells in long-lasting Graves disease (dated by TCRdb to the early 2020s). Regarding the study in general: Antithyroid drugs had been taken for less than 3 months by newly diagnosed Graves' disease patients. This study used TCR sequencing and RNA sequencing of peripheral blood to compare persistent Graves' disease patients against newly diagnosed Graves' disease patients. The study was conducted in China and was registered as a clinical trial. A total of around 35 samples underwent TCR sequencing, from some 13 patients with persistent Graves' disease and approximately 20 patients with newly diagnosed Graves' disease.

What the work shows at the level of the full study, not this receptor alone: Only the TCR beta chain was sequenced and analyzed. As a limitation, the authors acknowledged that the small sample size may reduce accuracy. Peripheral blood alone was examined, since thyroid tissue, which constituted the primary lesion, could not be accessed. Persistent patients shared more public clonotypes among themselves (roughly 2,700) than newly diagnosed patients did (over 950). Lower TCR Shannon entropy and fewer highly expanded clones were observed in persistent Graves' disease patients than in newly diagnosed patients, which suggested clonal expansion. Preferential use of TRBV28, TRBJ1-2 and TRBJ2-5 was observed in persistent disease, whereas TRBV20-1 and TRBJ2-1 were favored in newly diagnosed disease.

Libraries came from multiplex PCR. The reads were generated on an Illumina HiSeq 4000. TCR beta libraries were built with iRepertoire HTBI primers and Arm-PCR amplification of CDR3 regions. Before sequencing, the PCR products underwent gel purification. The paper's processing steps were these. Across samples, 60 to 75 TRBV and 12 to 15 TRBJ segments were identified and used for gene usage analysis of CDR3 amino acid clonotypes. Filtered high-quality paired reads were merged into contigs using COPE and FqMerger. BLAST was used to align contigs to IMGT TRBV, TRBD and TRBJ reference genes, and CDR3 was defined according to IMGT. Clonotypes above 0.1% frequency were classified as highly expanded clones. Repertoire diversity was measured by Shannon entropy, and V-J evenness by the Gini coefficient. Public clonotypes were defined as clonotypes shared by more than one individual. TCRdb ran its own pipeline on the public reads, namely fastp trimming at Q25 and MiXCR clone calling, and kept in-frame beta chains. Rows with a matching CDR3 protein are joined into one entry that keeps the most common DNA and genes. For this entry, the V and J calls and clone size follow TCRdb and not the study's own pipeline. Here the sample has roughly 380,000 distinct CDR3 sequences; 16% occur a single time. Just under 30% of the sample is taken by the ten largest.

Measured from the cysteine to the phenylalanine, the CDR3 is 13 residues long. Only the CDR3 DNA is retained, 39 bases long and in frame from the first base. Trimming removed 1 base from V and 2 bases from J, leaving 6 bases between the germline ends. As encoded in the germline V gene, CDR1 is MNHNS while CDR2 is SASEGT. The sample holds many counts of this clonotype. Its antigen remains undetermined. No base quality information exists; no much larger clone differs at one position. The label giving this sample's time point can be read as: newly diagnosed GD, antithyroid drugs for less than 3 months. For both TCR sequencing and RNA sequencing, RNA was extracted from PBMCs using TRIzol. Graves' disease was diagnosed according to American Thyroid Association guidelines. Patients for the study were recruited at an endocrinology department in Xi'an, China. Each patient gave approximately 10 milliliters of peripheral blood, collected in an EDTA anticoagulant tube. PBMCs were isolated by Ficoll Paque Plus density gradient separation without further T cell sorting. An Agilent 2100 Bioanalyzer and agarose gel were used to assess RNA quality, and a NanoDrop 2000 was used to measure RNA concentration.

The sample was also linked to a second study, of T cells in Graves' hyperthyroidism and ophthalmopathy. Taken from the second paper: Stable Graves' hyperthyroidism was defined as the absence of progression to ophthalmopathy over 18 months of follow-up. Hyperthyroidism patients were newly diagnosed, had a disease duration of under 2 months, and were aged 18 to 65 years. Exclusion was applied to patients with uncontrolled infections, other autoimmune diseases, pregnancy or lactation. Diagnoses were established on the basis of clinical symptoms, serum thyroxine and TRAb, thyroid ultrasound, and orbital computed tomography. A first-round RT-PCR of the TCR CDR3 used the HTBI primer set with the Qiagen OneStep RT-PCR kit. Most expanded thyroid clonotypes (frequency above 0.001) were also detected in blood, suggesting blood repertoires may reflect thyroid immune responses. Ophthalmopathy was separated from stable hyperthyroidism by a 13 V-J signature model, with about 88% sensitivity and roughly 84% specificity obtained in cross-validation and 80%/75% obtained in testing. In validation, progression to ophthalmopathy was predicted by the model with about 70% sensitivity and under 85% specificity, a median of about 6 months before onset. To identify distinguishing TCR V-J signatures, a discovery cohort of about 100 patients was used, comprising roughly 45 with Graves' ophthalmopathy and around 57 with stable Graves' hyperthyroidism. Prospective prediction of ophthalmopathy was tested in an independent validation cohort of 18 to 20 hyperthyroidism patients and some 17 patients who later progressed to ophthalmopathy. The approximately 90 discovery patients were divided at random into training and test sets in a 7:3 ratio. In more than 5 Graves' hyperthyroidism patients, the study also compared T-cell repertoires from thyroid tissue with T-cell repertoires from blood. After blood sampling, hyperthyroidism patients were treated with methimazole at a starting dose of 30 mg daily, and ophthalmopathy patients were treated with high-dose intravenous methylprednisolone. The libraries were constructed in a second round of multiplex PCR and then size-selected and purified. Sequencing of the libraries was done on an Illumina HiSeq2000 using paired-end 100 bp reads. SOAPnuke was used to process the raw data, throwing out any read that contained adapters or uncalled bases, had a mean Phred below 15, or lacked an exact constant-primer or identifier match. COPE v1.2.5 was used to merge high-quality paired reads, and clonotypes were defined as unique nucleotide sequences. MiTCR v1.1 was used to align the clonotypes against IMGT TRBV, TRBD and TRBJ reference segments. The analysis was restricted to V-J combinations with a frequency above 0.0001, which together covered about 99% of the repertoires. The TCS score was defined as F50 (clonal expansion) divided by E x V (chaos), with BLOSUM62-based TCRdist calculated between CDR3 peptides within each V-J. Welch's t-statistics and random forest reduced roughly 540 V-J features to some 14, which were used in a naive Bayes classifier (R e1071). No statistical method was used to fix the sample size in advance, and group allocation was not hidden from the investigators. The paper reports TCR Vbeta CDR3 sequencing of approximately 140 peripheral blood samples: fewer than 50 ophthalmopathy, around 80 hyperthyroidism and approximately 17 progressor patients.

This TCR derives from a middle-aged man with Graves disease. Donor details come from another sample of the same person, matched by shared clones. This material consisted of peripheral blood mononuclear cells (PBMCs), taken at new diagnosis, from a patient treated with antithyroid drugs. The V and J segments used are TRBV6-1 and TRBJ2-7; too little of a D gene remains to name it. The nucleotide sequence reads TGTGCCAGCAGTGAAGGCCAGACCTACGAGCAGTACTTC. Translation gives CASSEGQTYEQYF.